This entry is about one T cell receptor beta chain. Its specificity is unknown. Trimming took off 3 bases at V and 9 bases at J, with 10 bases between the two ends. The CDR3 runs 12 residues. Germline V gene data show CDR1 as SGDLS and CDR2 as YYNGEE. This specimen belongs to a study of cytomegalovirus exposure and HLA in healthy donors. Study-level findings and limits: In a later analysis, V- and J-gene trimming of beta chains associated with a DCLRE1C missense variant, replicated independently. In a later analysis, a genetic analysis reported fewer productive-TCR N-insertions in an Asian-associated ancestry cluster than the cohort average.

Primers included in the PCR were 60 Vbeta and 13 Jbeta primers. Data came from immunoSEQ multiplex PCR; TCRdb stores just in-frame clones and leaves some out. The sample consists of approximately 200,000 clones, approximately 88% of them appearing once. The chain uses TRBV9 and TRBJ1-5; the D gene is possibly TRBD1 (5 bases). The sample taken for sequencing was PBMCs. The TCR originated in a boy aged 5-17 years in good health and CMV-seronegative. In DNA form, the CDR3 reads TGTGCCAGCAGCGAGCAGGGAGGGCCCCAGCATTTT. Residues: CASSEQGGPQHF.